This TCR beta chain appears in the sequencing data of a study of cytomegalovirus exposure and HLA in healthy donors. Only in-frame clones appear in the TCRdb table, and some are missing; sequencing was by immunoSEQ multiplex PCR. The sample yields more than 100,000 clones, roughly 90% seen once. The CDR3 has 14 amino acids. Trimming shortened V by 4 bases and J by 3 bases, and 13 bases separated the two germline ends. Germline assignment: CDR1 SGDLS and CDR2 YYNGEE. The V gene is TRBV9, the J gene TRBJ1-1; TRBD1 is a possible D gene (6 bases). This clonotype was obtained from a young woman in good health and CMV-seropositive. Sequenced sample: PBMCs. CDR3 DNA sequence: TGTGCCAGCAGCCCAAGACAGGTATACACTGAAGCTTTCTTT. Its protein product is CASSPRQVYTEAFF.